This T cell receptor (beta chain) was profiled in a study of identical twins. Study-wide findings and caveats: Out-of-frame beta sequences exhibited a weaker degree of excess twin sharing. Clonotypes of the beta chain that were abundant in cord blood carried fewer insertions (memory repertoires showed none).

This clonotype came up a few times. Its antigen remains unknown. cDNA molecules carried unique molecular identifiers, and template switching added a universal primer site. TCRdb re-analysed the 5' RACE reads in MiXCR, keeping a single row per CDR3 protein. Of some 500,000 distinct CDR3 sequences in the sample, more than 9% were seen once. The sample was also linked to a second study, of yellow fever vaccine responses in identical twins.

The sequence came from a young woman in good health. The sequenced sample was PBMCs.

CDR3 protein: CASSEPLVGQETQYF. The CDR3, as DNA: TGTGCCAGCAGTGAACCACTAGTGGGGCAAGAGACCCAGTACTTC. The rearrangement uses TRBV25-1 and TRBJ2-5; D is perhaps TRBD2 (5 bases). The CDR3 length is 15 residues. The germline V gene encodes CDR1 MGHDK and CDR2 SYGVNS. Trimming shortened V by 2 bases and J by 2 bases, and 12 bases separated the two germline ends.